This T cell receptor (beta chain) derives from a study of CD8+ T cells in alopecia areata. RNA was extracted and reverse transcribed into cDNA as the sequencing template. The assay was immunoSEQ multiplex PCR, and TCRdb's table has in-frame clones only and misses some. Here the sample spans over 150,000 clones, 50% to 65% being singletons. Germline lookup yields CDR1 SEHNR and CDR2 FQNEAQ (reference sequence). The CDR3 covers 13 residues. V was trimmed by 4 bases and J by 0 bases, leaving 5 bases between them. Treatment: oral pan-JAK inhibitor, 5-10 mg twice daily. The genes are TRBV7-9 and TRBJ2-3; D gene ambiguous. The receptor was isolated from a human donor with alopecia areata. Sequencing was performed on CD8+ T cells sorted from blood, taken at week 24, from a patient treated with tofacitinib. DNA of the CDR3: TGTGCCAGCAGCTCCGGAAGCACAGATACGCAGTATTTT. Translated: CASSSGSTDTQYF.